The 22 T cell receptor beta chains below come from one sample, sequenced in a study of a mutant IDH1 vaccine in newly diagnosed glioma. The time point is: week 47, end of study. The content of each vaccine dose was 300 ug of mutant IDH1 20-mer peptide, and topical imiquimod accompanied it. These receptors have no identified antigens. Assay: immunoSEQ multiplex PCR; the TCRdb copy retains only in-frame clones and omits some. The sample has roughly 32,000 clones; around nine tenths are singletons. The sample in question was PBMCs, obtained from a glioma patient whose treatment included an IDH1 peptide vaccine. These receptors came from a man between 35 and 55 years old with glioma.

The V call is TRBV18, the J call TRBJ1-2, with D maybe TRBD1 (5 bases). The CDR3 has 14 amino acids. Trimming removed 2 bases from V and 4 bases from J, with 11 bases in between. CDR1 is KGHSH, CDR2 LQKENI, per germline. CDR3 residues: CASSPAGVGYGYTF. CDR3 sequence (DNA): TGTGCCAGCTCACCAGCGGGGGTAGGCTATGGCTACACCTTC.

The chain combines TRBV18 with TRBJ2-2; 11 positions match TRBD2. Germline loops: CDR1 KGHSH, CDR2 LQKENI. This CDR3 comprises 19 residues. V lost 6 bases and J lost 5; bases outside the gene matches: 17. CDR3 DNA: TGTGCCAGCTCTGCTGGCACTAGCGGGAGACGAGGTCGGACCGGGGAGCTGTTTTTT. This translates into CASSAGTSGRRGRTGELFF.

This chain connects TRBV11-2 to TRBJ1-3; D unresolved. Germline V lookup: CDR1 SGHAT, CDR2 FQNNGV. This CDR3 spans 15 amino acids. Trimming stripped 5 bases from V and 1 base from J, with 12 bases between. Written as DNA, the CDR3 is TGTGCCAGCAGCCAACGACCCTTTTCTGGAAACACCATATATTTT. It is translated as CASSQRPFSGNTIYF.

V is TRBV2 and J is TRBJ1-5; D unresolved. Trimming stripped 7 bases from V and 3 bases from J, with 13 bases between. CDR1 and CDR2 from the germline V gene are SNHLY and FYNNEI. This CDR3 has 14 amino acids. CDR3: CASTLEGYNQPQHF. CDR3 nucleotides: TGTGCCAGCACTTTGGAGGGATACAATCAGCCCCAGCATTTT.

The V call is TRBV9, the J call TRBJ2-3, with 8 bases identical to TRBD2. This CDR3 spans 15 amino acids. V shed 0 bases and J 8 bases; nucleotides not matched to a gene: 8. From germline, CDR1 is SGDLS and CDR2 YYNGEE. The CDR3 bases are TGTGCCAGCAGCGTAGCGGGAGGGCCTGCCGGTACGCAGTATTTT. Translated, it gives CASSVAGGPAGTQYF.

V gene TRBV10-1 combines with J gene TRBJ2-7; D is possibly TRBD1 (6 bases). The CDR3 is 14 amino acids. V was pared by 6 bases and J by 5 bases, with 17 bases between. Germline loops: CDR1 WNHNN, CDR2 SYGVQD (reference sequence). The chain's CDR3 is CASSPGTNGNEQYF. The CDR3 nucleotides read TGCGCCAGCAGCCCCGGGACAAATGGTAACGAGCAGTACTTC.

V is TRBV5-1 and J is TRBJ2-1; the match to TRBD2 covers 8 bases. CDR1 and CDR2 from the germline V gene are SGHRS and YFSETQ. The CDR3 has 13 residues. With 6 bases clipped from V and 7 bases from J, the junction kept 6 bases outside the gene matches. Here the CDR3 DNA reads TGCGCCAGCACCCGGGGGGGACAAAATGAGCAGTTCTTC. It translates to CASTRGGQNEQFF.

This sequence joins TRBV19 and TRBJ2-7; 11 nucleotides agree with TRBD1. The CDR3 contains 15 residues. The V gene end was trimmed by 8 bases and the J gene end by 2 bases; junction bases not matched to a gene: 8. Germline V CDR1 and CDR2: LNHDA, SQIVND (reference sequence). The CDR3 spells CASGQGAIGTYEQYF. The CDR3 DNA reads TGTGCCAGTGGACAGGGGGCCATAGGGACCTACGAGCAGTACTTC. Supplemented by reference TRBV19 and TRBJ2-7, the full variable domain reads DGGITQSPKYLFRKEGQNVTLSCEQNLNHDAMYWYRQDPGQGLRLIYYSQIVNDFQKGDIAEGYSVSREKKESFPLTVTSAQKNPTAFYLCASGQGAIGTYEQYFGPGTRLTVT.

The rearrangement links TRBV4-1 to TRBJ2-3; possible D gene TRBD2, 5 bases. V was shortened by 0 bases and J by 4 bases, with 17 bases between the two germline ends. This CDR3 is 17 amino acids long. Germline CDR1 is MGHRA and CDR2 is YSYEKL. The CDR3 bases are TGCGCCAGCAGCCAAGAAGAGAGGGATCCGGGTTCAGATACGCAGTATTTT. Translated: CASSQEERDPGSDTQYF.

The chain has TRBV9 and TRBJ1-3; a weak D match, TRBD1 (5 bases). This CDR3 comprises 16 residues. Germline CDR1 is SGDLS and CDR2 is YYNGEE. Trimming left V 4 bases short and J 0 bases short, with 14 bases between. The CDR3 spells CASSRGGGLSGNTIYF. CDR3 bases: TGTGCCAGCAGCCGTGGGGGAGGCCTCTCTGGAAACACCATATATTTT.

A single count supports this clone. The genes are TRBV19 and TRBJ2-2; 7 bases match TRBD2. V lost 8 bases, J lost 3 bases, and 12 bases stayed unmatched. CDR1 is LNHDA and CDR2 is SQIVND in the germline V gene (reference sequence). This CDR3 has 16 residues. The CDR3 DNA follows: TGTGCCAGTTGCGAAGGCGGGGGTTTCCACACCGGGGAGCTGTTTTTT. Translated: CASCEGGGFHTGELFF. The full variable domain, completed using reference TRBV19 and TRBJ2-2, is DGGITQSPKYLFRKEGQNVTLSCEQNLNHDAMYWYRQDPGQGLRLIYYSQIVNDFQKGDIAEGYSVSREKKESFPLTVTSAQKNPTAFYLCASCEGGGFHTGELFFGEGSRLTVL.

V and J are TRBV15 and TRBJ2-5; unclear D gene. The assigned J gene may be wrong: the sequence end matches TRBJ2-7 better. Germline V gene lookup returns CDR1 LNHNV and CDR2 YYDKDF (reference sequence). The CDR3 totals 15 residues. CDR3 loop: CATSRVGPRSYEQYF. CDR3 coding DNA: TGTGCCACCAGCAGAGTGGGTCCCCGTTCCTACGAGCAGTACTTC.

The V gene is TRBV28, the J gene TRBJ2-1; 8 bases map to TRBD2. Germline lookup yields CDR1 MDHEN and CDR2 SYDVKM. After removal of 6 bases from V and 7 bases from J, the junction contained 14 bases not matched to a gene. This CDR3 comprises 16 residues. CDR3 bases: TGTGCCAGCAGCCTATTACCGGGAGGGCCGCAAAATGAGCAGTTCTTC. Its translation is CASSLLPGGPQNEQFF.

The chain combines TRBV29-1 with TRBJ1-2; 8 bases line up with TRBD1. The CDR3 loop spans 13 amino acids. The V segment lost 6 bases and the J segment 8 bases; nucleotides outside the gene matches: 11. CDR1 and CDR2 (germline): SQVTM, ANQGSEA. CDR3 coding DNA: TGCAGCGTACATACGACAGGGGAAGGAGGCTACACCTTC. Amino acid sequence: CSVHTTGEGGYTF.

This rearrangement joins TRBV28 to TRBJ2-5; D gene unclear. The CDR3 is 16 residues long. The germline gives CDR1 MDHEN, CDR2 SYDVKM. V lost 7 bases to trimming and J lost 5 bases, with 23 bases between them. CDR3 in DNA: TGTGCCAGCACCCGGAACGGAAGACATCGAGAGGAGACCCAGTACTTC. Protein product: CASTRNGRHREETQYF.

V gene TRBV20-1 combines with J gene TRBJ1-3; no clear D gene. V lost 5 bases and J lost 4, with 6 bases in between. The germline gives CDR1 DFQATT, CDR2 SNEGSKA (reference sequence). The CDR3 is made up of 11 amino acids. The CDR3 protein is CSARRGNTIYF. Written as DNA, the CDR3 is TGCAGTGCTCGGCGGGGAAACACCATATATTTT.

This chain connects TRBV30 to TRBJ1-6; tentatively, D is TRBD1 (6 bases). V lost 5 bases, J lost 7 bases, and 15 bases lay in between. Germline V gene data show CDR1 as GTSNPN and CDR2 as SVGIG (reference sequence). This CDR3 has 14 residues. The CDR3 DNA sequence: TGTGCCTGGGGTGGACAGATCTCCAATTCACCCCTCCACTTT. This encodes CAWGGQISNSPLHF. The variable domain in full, with the rest retrieved from reference TRBV30 and TRBJ1-6, is SQTIHQWPATLVQPVGSPLSLECTVEGTSNPNLYWYRQAAGRGLQLLFYSVGIGQISSEVPQNLSASRPQDRQFILSSKKLLLSDSGFYLCAWGGQISNSPLHFGNGTRLTVT.

The chain employs TRBV4-3 and TRBJ2-5; no firm D call. Germline V lookup: CDR1 LGHNA, CDR2 YSLEER. The CDR3 runs 13 residues. Deletions cut 1 base from V and 7 bases from J, with 10 bases between. CDR3 bases: TGCGCCAGCAGCCAAGCCCTATGGGGGACCCAGTACTTC. It codes for CASSQALWGTQYF.

The chain links TRBV6-5 to TRBJ1-5; 8 bases match TRBD1. V shed 5 bases, J shed 3 bases, and the junction held 6 bases outside the gene matches. CDR1 is MNHEY, CDR2 SVGAGI, per germline. The CDR3 totals 15 residues. CDR3 protein: CASSPRDRTNQPQHF. For the CDR3, the DNA is TGTGCCAGCAGTCCGAGGGACAGGACCAATCAGCCCCAGCATTTT.

This clone occurred a few times. The chain combines TRBV9 with TRBJ1-6; D may be TRBD1 (6 bases). CDR1 is SGDLS and CDR2 is YYNGEE in the germline V gene. This CDR3 has 13 residues. V dropped 8 bases and J dropped 8 bases, with 14 bases sitting between them. CDR3 protein: CASSQGLYSPLHF. The CDR3 coding sequence is TGTGCCAGTTCCCAGGGGCTTTATTCACCCCTCCACTTT.

V and J are TRBV30 and TRBJ1-6, with D maybe TRBD1 (5 bases). The V end lost 5 bases, the J end lost 13 bases, and 18 bases lay between the germline ends. There are 13 residues in the CDR3. The V gene's germline CDR1 is GTSNPN and CDR2 SVGIG (reference sequence). CDR3 protein: CAWGGVRTPPLHF. The CDR3 DNA follows: TGTGCCTGGGGAGGGGTAAGGACCCCCCCCCTCCACTTT.

The chain links TRBV30 to TRBJ1-2; 8 bases are shared with TRBD1. The CDR3 length is 15 residues. J gave up 5 bases and V 5 bases, and 13 bases lay outside the gene matches. From germline, CDR1 is GTSNPN and CDR2 SVGIG (reference sequence). The CDR3 DNA is TGTGCCTGGCCGGACAGGGTCAATAGGGAGTATGGCTACACCTTC. Translated, it gives CAWPDRVNREYGYTF. Together with reference TRBV30 and TRBJ1-2, the CDR3 gives the full variable domain: SQTIHQWPATLVQPVGSPLSLECTVEGTSNPNLYWYRQAAGRGLQLLFYSVGIGQISSEVPQNLSASRPQDRQFILSSKKLLLSDSGFYLCAWPDRVNREYGYTFGSGTRLTVV.